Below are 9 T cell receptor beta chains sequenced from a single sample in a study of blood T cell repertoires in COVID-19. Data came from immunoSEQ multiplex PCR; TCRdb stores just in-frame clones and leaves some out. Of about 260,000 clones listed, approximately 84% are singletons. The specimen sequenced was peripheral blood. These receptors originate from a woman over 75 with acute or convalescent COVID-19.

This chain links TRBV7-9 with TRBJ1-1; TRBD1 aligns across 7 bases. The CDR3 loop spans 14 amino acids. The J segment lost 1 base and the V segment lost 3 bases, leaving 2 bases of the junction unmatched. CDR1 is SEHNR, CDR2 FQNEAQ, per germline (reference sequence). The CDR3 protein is CASSLRTGNTEAFF. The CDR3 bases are TGTGCCAGCAGCTTGCGGACAGGGAACACTGAAGCTTTCTTT.

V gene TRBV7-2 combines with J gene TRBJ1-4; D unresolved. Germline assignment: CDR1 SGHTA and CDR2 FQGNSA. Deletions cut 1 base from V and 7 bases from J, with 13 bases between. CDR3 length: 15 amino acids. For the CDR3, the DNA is TGTGCCAGCAGCTTAGGATCGGGAAACTTTGAAAAACTGTTTTTT. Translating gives CASSLGSGNFEKLFF. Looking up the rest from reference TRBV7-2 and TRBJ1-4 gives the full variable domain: GAGVSQSPSNKVTEKGKDVELRCDPISGHTALYWYRQSLGQGLEFLIYFQGNSAPDKSGLPSDRFSAERTGGSVSTLTIQRTQQEDSAVYLCASSLGSGNFEKLFFGSGTQLSVL.

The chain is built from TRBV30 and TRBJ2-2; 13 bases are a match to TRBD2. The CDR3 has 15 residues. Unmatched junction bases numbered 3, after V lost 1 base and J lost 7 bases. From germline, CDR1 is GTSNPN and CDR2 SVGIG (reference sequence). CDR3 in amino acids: CAWSGLAGGRGELFF. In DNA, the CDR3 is TGTGCCTGGAGTGGACTAGCGGGAGGTCGCGGGGAGCTGTTTTTT.

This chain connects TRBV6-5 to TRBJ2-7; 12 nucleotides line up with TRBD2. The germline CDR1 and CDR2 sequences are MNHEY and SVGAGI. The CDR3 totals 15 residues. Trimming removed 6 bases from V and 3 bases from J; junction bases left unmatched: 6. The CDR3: CASRLTSGGHYEQYF. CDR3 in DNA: TGTGCCAGCAGATTAACTAGCGGGGGGCACTACGAGCAGTACTTC.

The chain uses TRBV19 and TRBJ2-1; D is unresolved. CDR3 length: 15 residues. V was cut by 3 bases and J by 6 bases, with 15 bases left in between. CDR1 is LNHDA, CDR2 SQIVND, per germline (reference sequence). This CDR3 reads CASSITLGPSNEQFF. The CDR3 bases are TGTGCCAGTAGTATCACCCTGGGCCCCTCCAATGAGCAGTTCTTC.

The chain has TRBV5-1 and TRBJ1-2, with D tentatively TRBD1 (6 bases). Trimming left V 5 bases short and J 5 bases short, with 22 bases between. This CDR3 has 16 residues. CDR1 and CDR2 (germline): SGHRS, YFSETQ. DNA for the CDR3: TGCGCCAGCAGGCGAGGGACACGGGAAAATTCATATGGCTACACCTTC. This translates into CASRRGTRENSYGYTF.

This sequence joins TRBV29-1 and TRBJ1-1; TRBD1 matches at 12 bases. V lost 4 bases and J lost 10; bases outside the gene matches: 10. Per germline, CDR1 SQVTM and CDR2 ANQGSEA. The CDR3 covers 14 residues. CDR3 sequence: CSVGGTGGQEGAFF. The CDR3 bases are TGCAGCGTTGGAGGGACAGGGGGCCAGGAAGGAGCTTTCTTT.

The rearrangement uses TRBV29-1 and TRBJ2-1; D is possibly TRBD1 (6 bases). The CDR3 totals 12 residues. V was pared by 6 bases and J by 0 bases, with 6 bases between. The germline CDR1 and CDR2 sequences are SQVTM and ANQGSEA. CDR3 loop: CSVTGSYNEQFF. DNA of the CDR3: TGCAGCGTGACAGGCTCCTACAATGAGCAGTTCTTC.

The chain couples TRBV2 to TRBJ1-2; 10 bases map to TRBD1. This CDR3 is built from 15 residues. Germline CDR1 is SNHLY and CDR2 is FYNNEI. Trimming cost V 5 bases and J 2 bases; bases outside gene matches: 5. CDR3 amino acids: CASSPTGGGNYGYTF. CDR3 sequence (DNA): TGTGCCAGCAGTCCGACAGGGGGCGGGAACTATGGCTACACCTTC.